These 31 T cell receptor beta chains originate from one sample sequenced in a study of Graves' ophthalmopathy and Graves' hyperthyroidism. Amplification of TCR beta CDR3 regions used RNA transcripts. Amplification began with first-round RT-PCR using HTBI primers, then second-round multiplex PCR was performed. TCRdb processed the multiplex PCR reads anew with MiXCR; each CDR3 protein has one entry. This table has 740,000 or so distinct CDR3 sequences, approximately 40% appearing once. The sample consisted of peripheral blood. These receptors were obtained from an adult man with Graves' ophthalmopathy.

This clonotype was picked up many times. The CDR3 DNA follows: TGCAGCGCCAGGAGGACCCAAGAGACCCAGTACTTC. Amino acid sequence: CSARRTQETQYF. The chain recombines TRBV29-1 with TRBJ2-5; possible D gene TRBD2, 5 bases. CDR3 length: 12 amino acids. Trimming pared 7 bases from V and 1 base from J, leaving 10 bases between. Germline V gives CDR1 SQVTM, CDR2 ANQGSEA.

The chain couples TRBV2 to TRBJ1-2; no definite D call. Germline V CDR1 and CDR2: SNHLY, FYNNEI. V shed 8 bases and J shed 0 bases, with 16 bases lying between them. The length of the CDR3 is 15 residues. CDR3 sequence (DNA): TGTGCCAGCCAAGAAGGATCTAAATCTAACTATGGCTACACCTTC. It yields the protein CASQEGSKSNYGYTF.

This clonotype has only one observation. The CDR3 loop reads CSARDLLIGGGAGETQYF. The CDR3 nucleotides are TGCAGTGCTAGAGATCTCCTTATTGGCGGGGGGGCTGGTGAGACCCAGTACTTC. V is TRBV20-1 and J is TRBJ2-5; 9 nucleotides match TRBD2. Germline CDR1 is DFQATT and CDR2 is SNEGSKA (reference sequence). This CDR3 spans 18 amino acids. V lost 0 bases, J lost 5 bases, and 16 bases stayed unmatched.

V usage is TRBV20-1 and J usage is TRBJ1-5, with TRBD1 matching over 7 bases. The length of the CDR3 is 14 residues. CDR1 is DFQATT and CDR2 is SNEGSKA in the germline V gene (reference sequence). V lost 6 bases and J lost 11; bases outside the gene matches: 16. The CDR3 region has the DNA TGCAGTGCCGATACAAAGACGACAGGGTATGCCCAGCATTTT. It codes for CSADTKTTGYAQHF.

At least ten counts were recorded for this clonotype. The chain employs TRBV11-2 and TRBJ1-4; D not certain. V shed 0 bases and J shed 10 bases, with 9 bases lying between them. Germline V gene data show CDR1 as SGHAT and CDR2 as FQNNGV. CDR3 length: 13 amino acids. The CDR3 nucleotides read TGTGCCAGCAGCTTAGAGACCAAAGGAAAACTGTTTTTT. Amino acid sequence: CASSLETKGKLFF.

Many counts were recorded for this clonotype. The V gene is TRBV7-8, the J gene TRBJ2-7; TRBD1 is a possible D gene (5 bases). Trimming removed 3 bases from V and 1 base from J, with 10 bases in between. The CDR3 has 14 amino acids. Germline-derived CDR1 and CDR2 are SGHVS and FQNEAQ. This CDR3 is CASSFWQGSYEQYF. The CDR3 DNA reads TGTGCCAGCAGCTTCTGGCAGGGTTCCTACGAGCAGTACTTC.

To note about this clonotype: A much bigger clone sits one base away, suggesting this may be a read error. The CDR3 does not close with the conserved phenylalanine or tryptophan, likely indicating a read error. J is TRBJ1-1 and V is TRBV24-1; tentative D call: TRBD1 (6 bases). This CDR3 spans 13 amino acids. Germline values: CDR1 KGHDR, CDR2 SFDVKD. V lost 3 bases, J lost 6 bases, and 10 bases lay in between. The CDR3 DNA reads TGTGCCACCAGTGATACAGGGTTGTCTGAAGCTTTCCTT. It encodes CATSDTGLSEAFL.

This chain uses TRBV15 with TRBJ1-2; a weak D match, TRBD1 (5 bases). V lost 0 bases and J lost 4, with 18 bases in between. Germline V gene sequence: CDR1 LNHNV, CDR2 YYDKDF (reference sequence). This CDR3 region has 17 residues. CDR3 loop: CATSRDREEGAVYGYTF. CDR3 DNA: TGTGCCACCAGCAGAGATCGGGAAGAAGGGGCCGTCTATGGCTACACCTTC. The full variable domain, rest sourced from reference TRBV15 and TRBJ1-2, is DAMVIQNPRYQVTQFGKPVTLSCSQTLNHNVMYWYQQKSSQAPKLLFHYYDKDFNNEADTPDNFQSRRPNTSFCFLDIRSPGLGDTAMYLCATSRDREEGAVYGYTFGSGTRLTVV.

This clonotype has only a few counts. The chain combines TRBV25-1 with TRBJ1-2; 10 positions match TRBD1. The germline CDR1 and CDR2 sequences are MGHDK and SYGVNS. There are 16 residues in the CDR3. The J segment lost 6 bases and the V segment lost 3 bases, leaving 10 bases of the junction unmatched. The DNA of the CDR3 is TGTGCCAGCAGTGATAGTGCCGGGACAGGGGAAAATGGCTACACCTTC. Protein sequence: CASSDSAGTGENGYTF.

CDR3: CASSPLSGTSANEQYF. The CDR3 DNA sequence: TGTGCCAGCAGCCCGCTTTCCGGGACTAGCGCAAACGAGCAGTACTTC. V is TRBV14 and J is TRBJ2-7; 10 bases match TRBD2. Germline loops: CDR1 SGHDN, CDR2 FVKESK. This CDR3 has 16 residues. J gave up 5 bases and V 4 bases, and 11 bases lay outside the gene matches.

This chain links TRBV2 with TRBJ1-5, with a weak D call TRBD1 (6 bases). CDR1 is SNHLY and CDR2 is FYNNEI in the germline V gene. Trimming cost V 2 bases and J 4 bases, with 12 bases left between them. This CDR3 is 15 amino acids long. In nucleotides, the CDR3 is TGTGCCAGCAGTGAATGGGACAACTCAAATCAGCCCCAGCATTTT. Translated: CASSEWDNSNQPQHF.

V is TRBV25-1 and J is TRBJ1-6; 9 positions agree with TRBD1. V lost 10 bases to trimming and J lost 4 bases; unmatched junction nucleotides: 14. This CDR3 is 17 amino acids long. CDR1 MGHDK and CDR2 SYGVNS come from the germline V gene. DNA for the CDR3: TGTGCCATCAGGAATACACAGGACAGGGGATATAATTCACCCCTCCACTTT. Translated, it gives CAIRNTQDRGYNSPLHF.

The CDR3 is CASTRTSLQETQYF. The DNA for the CDR3 is TGCGCCAGCACCCGGACTAGCCTCCAAGAGACCCAGTACTTC. The J gene is TRBJ2-5, the V gene TRBV10-2, with 8 bases lining up with TRBD2. The CDR3 length is 14 residues. Trimming cost V 7 bases and J 1 base; bases outside gene matches: 5. The germline CDR1 and CDR2 sequences are WSHSY and SAAADI.

On this clonotype: This may stem from a read error, because a much larger clone lies one nucleotide away. The chain joins TRBV19 to TRBJ2-2; unclear D gene. The CDR3 consists of 14 residues. The germline V gene has CDR1 LNHDA and CDR2 SQIVND (reference sequence). DNA for the CDR3: TGCGCCAGCAGCCGACGGACGAGAACCAGGGAGCTGTTTTTT. Translated, it gives CASSRRTRTRELFF.

The rearrangement uses TRBV15 and TRBJ1-2; 10 nucleotides agree with TRBD1. V shed 3 bases, J shed 2 bases, and the junction held 3 bases outside the gene matches. The CDR3 has 15 residues. From germline, CDR1 is LNHNV and CDR2 YYDKDF (reference sequence). CDR3 DNA sequence: TGTGCCACCAGCAGGGGACAGGGGACGAACTATGGCTACACCTTC. Protein product: CATSRGQGTNYGYTF.

The rearrangement uses TRBV10-3 and TRBJ2-7; maybe TRBD1 (6 bases). The CDR3 extends over 15 amino acids. The germline V gene encodes CDR1 ENHRY and CDR2 SYGVKD. Trimming stripped 10 bases from V and 7 bases from J, with 26 bases between. CDR3 protein: CASSQLRRGVKEQYF. The CDR3 DNA reads as TGTGCCAGCAGCCAACTGCGCAGGGGTGTGAAGGAGCAGTACTTC.

As for this clonotype: This may be a read error: a much more frequent sequence differs by one nucleotide. The chain recombines TRBV25-1 with TRBJ1-1; D gene uncertain. Germline lookup yields CDR1 MGHDK and CDR2 SYGVNS. V lost 6 bases, J lost 1 base, and 15 bases lay in between. This CDR3 has 15 amino acids. The DNA of the CDR3 is TGTGCCAGCAGCTTAGCGTTCGGGCAGAACACTGAAGCTTTCTTT. It is translated as CASSLAFGQNTEAFF.

This chain connects TRBV19 to TRBJ1-2, with D tentatively TRBD1 (5 bases). Trimming stripped 6 bases from V and 6 bases from J, with 14 bases between. CDR3 size: 13 residues. Germline V CDR1 and CDR2: LNHDA, SQIVND (reference sequence). CDR3 in DNA: TGTGCCAGTAGGACCAGGGAAATAGATGGCTACACCTTC. Translated: CASRTREIDGYTF.

The chain links TRBV20-1 to TRBJ1-1; D gene ambiguous. Trimming took off 5 bases at V and 1 base at J, with 14 bases between the two ends. From germline, CDR1 is DFQATT and CDR2 SNEGSKA (reference sequence). The CDR3 has 14 amino acids. This CDR3 is CSAEGRLRNTEAFF. CDR3 coding DNA: TGCAGTGCTGAGGGCAGGTTGCGGAACACTGAAGCTTTCTTT.

CDR3 region: CASSFLAWNYEQYF. The CDR3 DNA reads as TGTGCCAGCAGCTTCCTGGCGTGGAACTACGAGCAGTACTTC. The rearrangement links TRBV11-2 to TRBJ2-7; D gene uncertain. Trimming took off 3 bases at V and 3 bases at J, with 12 bases between the two ends. CDR3 length equals 14 residues. The germline CDR1 and CDR2 sequences are SGHAT and FQNNGV.

As for this clonotype: Given a much more abundant clone one base away, this may be a read error. The chain is built from TRBV7-2 and TRBJ2-7; no clear D gene. Germline loops: CDR1 SGHTA, CDR2 FQGNSA. Trimming shortened V by 5 bases and J by 4 bases, and 12 bases separated the two germline ends. The CDR3 covers 13 residues. The CDR3 is CASSPFSEYEQYF. The CDR3 coding sequence is TGTGCCAGCAGCCCTTTTTCGGAGTACGAGCAGTACTTC.

About this clonotype itself: With a much larger clone just one base away, this may be a read error. The chain employs TRBV10-3 and TRBJ1-1; 7 bases agree with TRBD1. The length of the CDR3 is 12 residues. CDR1 and CDR2 from the germline V gene are ENHRY and SYGVKD. CDR3 sequence: CAVSETGPEAFF. The CDR3 DNA follows: TGTGCCGTCAGTGAGACAGGGCCTGAAGCTTTCTTT.

This clonotype was counted ten times or more. J is TRBJ2-7 and V is TRBV29-1; D not certain. Trimming took off 3 bases at V and 3 bases at J, with 9 bases between the two ends. CDR3 length equals 12 residues. Germline lookup yields CDR1 SQVTM and CDR2 ANQGSEA. In DNA, the CDR3 is TGCAGCGTTGACGACAACGGCTACGAGCAGTACTTC. Amino acid sequence: CSVDDNGYEQYF.

This chain connects TRBV5-1 to TRBJ2-5, with 9 bases that match TRBD2. The CDR3 has 16 residues. Looked up from germline, CDR1 is SGHRS and CDR2 is YFSETQ. V trimming: 4 bases; J trimming: 5 bases; junction bases outside the gene matches: 12. CDR3 DNA sequence: TGCGCCAGCAGCCCTCGACTAGCGGTGCTCGGGGAGACCCAGTACTTC. Encoded protein: CASSPRLAVLGETQYF.

The gene calls are TRBV6-4 and TRBJ2-5, with no clear D. Trimming took 6 bases from V and 5 from J, leaving 10 bases between them. Germline lookup yields CDR1 MRHNA and CDR2 SNTAGT. This CDR3 region has 12 residues. In DNA form, the CDR3 reads TGTGCCAGCAGCCGACGACGGGAGACCCAGTACTTC. Protein: CASSRRRETQYF.

Points on this clonotype: The final CDR3 position lacks the conserved phenylalanine or tryptophan, pointing to a likely read error. The limits of the CDR3 on the DNA are not certain, so only TCRdb's listed CDR3 is given. The chain has TRBV24-1 and TRBJ1-6; TRBD1 is the table's D call and was not checked against the DNA. The CDR3 is made up of 12 amino acids, end residues included. Germline-derived CDR1 and CDR2 are KGHDR and SFDVKD. The CDR3 spells CAASDPGTGPGI.

The rearrangement joins TRBV20-1 to TRBJ2-7; maybe TRBD1 (6 bases). With 6 bases removed from V and 3 bases from J, the gap between germline ends came to 18 bases. Per germline, CDR1 DFQATT and CDR2 SNEGSKA (reference sequence). This CDR3 comprises 14 residues. CDR3 protein: CSADGQGFGYEQYF. In DNA, the CDR3 is TGCAGTGCCGATGGGCAGGGGTTCGGCTACGAGCAGTACTTC.

The chain combines TRBV12-3 or TRBV12-4 with TRBJ1-2, with 10 bases matching TRBD1. The CDR3 is made up of 15 amino acids. V shed 5 bases and J 7 bases; nucleotides not matched to a gene: 10. The DNA for the CDR3 is TGTGCCAGCAGTGCATTTTCCGGGACAGGGGTTGGCTACACCTTC. Residues: CASSAFSGTGVGYTF.

The chain links TRBV7-8 to TRBJ1-1; D is possibly TRBD1 (6 bases). V gave up 1 base and J gave up 5 bases, with 11 bases separating them. This CDR3 has 14 amino acids. The germline gives CDR1 SGHVS, CDR2 FQNEAQ. The CDR3 is CASSLDRVRTEAFF. The CDR3 nucleotides are TGTGCCAGCAGCTTAGACAGGGTTCGGACTGAAGCTTTCTTT.

The rearrangement uses TRBV2 and TRBJ1-1; D possibly corresponds to TRBD1 (6 bases). There are 12 residues in the CDR3. The germline gives CDR1 SNHLY, CDR2 FYNNEI. V lost 8 bases to trimming and J lost 5 bases, with 12 bases between them. The CDR3 is CASGYQGTEAFF. The DNA of the CDR3 is TGTGCCAGCGGATACCAGGGGACTGAAGCTTTCTTT.

This clonotype was found a few times. The V call is TRBV9, the J call TRBJ1-1, with D unclear. The V end was cut by 0 bases, the J end by 4 bases, with 13 bases between. From germline, CDR1 is SGDLS and CDR2 YYNGEE. The CDR3 spans 15 residues. This chain's CDR3 is CASSVGNTQATEAFF. As DNA, the CDR3 is TGTGCCAGCAGCGTAGGAAACACCCAGGCCACTGAAGCTTTCTTT. The whole variable domain, filled in from reference TRBV9 and TRBJ1-1, reads DSGVTQTPKHLITATGQRVTLRCSPRSGDLSVYWYQQSLDQGLQFLIQYYNGEERAKGNILERFSAQQFPDLHSELNLSSLELGDSALYFCASSVGNTQATEAFFGQGTRLTVV.